This T cell receptor (beta chain) is from a study of T cells in Graves' hyperthyroidism and ophthalmopathy. Study findings and constraints: Blood also contained most expanded thyroid clonotypes above 0.001.

Authors of the study amplified TCR beta CDR3 regions from RNA transcripts. TCR CDR3 underwent first-round RT-PCR with the HTBI primer set. One entry per CDR3 protein, called by TCRdb with MiXCR from the multiplex PCR reads. Of a few hundred thousand distinct CDR3 sequences in the sample, approximately 15% were seen once. Per germline, CDR1 SGHRS and CDR2 YFSETQ. V was clipped by 4 bases and J by 8 bases; unmatched bases: 9. The CDR3 spans 14 residues. Diagnoses were established using clinical symptoms, serum thyroxine and TRAb, thyroid ultrasound and orbital computed tomography. This clonotype has ten or more counts. What it binds is unknown.

The chain has TRBV5-1 and TRBJ2-1, with 7 bases lining up with TRBD2. The sequencing sample was made of blood. The receptor was derived from a young woman with Graves' ophthalmopathy. CDR3 DNA sequence: TGCGCCAGCAGCCCCGGGGGGAGTTGGGATGAGCAGTTCTTC. Translated, it gives CASSPGGSWDEQFF.